These T cell receptor beta chains were read from a single sample in a study of Ad26.COV2.S vaccination and SARS-CoV-2 variants. Clones were read by immunoSEQ multiplex PCR, and TCRdb kept only the in-frame ones, dropping some. The sample contains hundreds of thousands of clones, 80% to 90% of which appear only once. The input for sequencing was peripheral blood, taken in a trial of Ad26.COV2.S vaccine versus placebo. The receptors stem from a person aged 18 to 59 who received the Ad26.COV2.S COVID-19 vaccine or a placebo. The CDR3 runs from the conserved cysteine through the conserved F or W. D genes are given only for firm matches. For some rows the clone size is stated as once, few or many, or as a class when expanded; others skip it.

D	J	V	size	CDR3	DNA
TRBD1	TRBJ1-2	TRBV6-5	NA	CASSYSRDSLYGYTF	TGTGCCAGCAGTTACTCGAGGGACAGCCTCTATGGCTACACCTTC
TRBD2	TRBJ2-3	TRBV10-2	NA	CASSDSGSSDTQYF	TGCGCCAGCAGTGATAGCGGGAGTTCAGATACGCAGTATTTT
NA	TRBJ2-1	TRBV10-1	NA	CASSAPGTGRQFF	TGCGCCAGCAGCGCTCCGGGGACTGGTAGACAGTTCTTC
NA	TRBJ1-2	TRBV5-6	NA	CASSLGGVNYGYTF	TGTGCCAGCAGCTTGGGAGGCGTAAACTATGGCTACACCTTC
TRBD1	TRBJ1-2	TRBV14	NA	CASSQDQGAIYGYTF	TGTGCCAGCAGCCAAGATCAGGGGGCTATTTATGGCTACACCTTC
TRBD2	TRBJ2-3	TRBV7-2	NA	CASTLTSGRITDTQYF	TGTGCCAGCACCCTAACTAGCGGGAGGATCACAGATACGCAGTATTTT
NA	TRBJ1-1	TRBV5-1	NA	CASSLGGMQTEAFF	TGCGCCAGCAGCTTGGGTGGGATGCAGACTGAAGCTTTCTTT
TRBD1	TRBJ1-1	TRBV19	NA	CASSIQGEGTEAFF	TGTGCCAGTAGTATACAGGGGGAGGGCACTGAAGCTTTCTTT
NA	TRBJ1-6	TRBV19	NA	CASRGRTVNSPLHF	TGTGCCAGTAGGGGGAGGACCGTTAATTCACCCCTCCACTTT
NA	TRBJ1-1	TRBV15	NA	CATSRGEVEAFF	TGTGCCACCAGCAGAGGGGAAGTAGAAGCTTTCTTT
NA	TRBJ1-5	TRBV10-3	NA	CAISESRTGQPQHF	TGTGCCATCAGTGAGTCGAGGACGGGTCAGCCCCAGCATTTT
TRBD1	TRBJ2-4	TRBV13	NA	CASSLGTEKNIQYF	TGTGCCAGCAGCTTGGGGACAGAGAAAAACATTCAGTACTTC
NA	TRBJ2-5	TRBV19	NA	CASIGVSRGETQYF	TGTGCCAGTATTGGAGTGTCGCGGGGAGAGACCCAGTACTTC
NA	TRBJ1-3	TRBV18	NA	CASSPGQGIGNTIYF	TGTGCCAGCTCACCTGGGCAGGGAATAGGAAACACCATATATTTT
NA	TRBJ1-2	TRBV29-1	few	CSVEEGQGGGYTF	TGCAGCGTTGAAGAAGGCCAGGGCGGAGGCTACACCTTC
TRBD1	TRBJ2-3	TRBV7-3	NA	CASSGQAQGTQYF	TGTGCCAGCAGCGGACAGGCCCAGGGGACGCAGTATTTT
NA	TRBJ1-4	TRBV4-2	once	CASSPRQGSDGEKLFF	TGTGCCAGCAGCCCGAGGCAGGGGTCAGATGGAGAAAAACTGTTTTTT
NA	TRBJ1-5	TRBV15	NA	CATSQGLTPPQHF	TGTGCCACCAGCCAGGGGTTAACCCCGCCCCAGCATTTT
NA	TRBJ1-1	TRBV5-1	few	CASSSQGNTEAFF	TGCGCCAGCAGCTCACAGGGGAACACTGAAGCTTTCTTT
TRBD1	TRBJ2-1	TRBV7-2	once	CASSLRQGAPNEQFF	TGTGCCAGCAGCCTTCGACAGGGGGCGCCTAATGAGCAGTTCTTC
NA	TRBJ1-1	TRBV6-1	once	CASSDPSWNTEAFF	TGTGCCAGCAGTGATCCCAGCTGGAACACTGAAGCTTTCTTT
NA	TRBJ2-3	TRBV9	NA	CASSVRGDLSTDTQYF	TGTGCCAGCAGCGTGCGAGGAGATCTTAGCACAGATACGCAGTATTTT
NA	TRBJ1-2	TRBV4-1	NA	CASSQARMNYGYTF	TGCGCCAGCAGCCAAGCCCGGATGAACTATGGCTACACCTTC
NA	TRBJ1-6	TRBV15	once	CATSRRTSGLHSPLHF	TGTGCCACCAGCAGACGGACATCAGGGTTACATTCACCCCTCCACTTT
NA	TRBJ2-6	TRBV7-2	once	CASSFTGSTIPSGANVLTF	TGTGCCAGCAGCTTCACGGGGAGCACCATCCCCTCTGGGGCCAACGTCCTGACTTTC
NA	TRBJ1-2	TRBV4-3	NA	CASSQEIWDGSYGYTF	TGCGCCAGCAGCCAAGAGATTTGGGACGGAAGCTATGGCTACACCTTC
TRBD2	TRBJ2-1	TRBV5-6	once	CASSLETSEYNEQFF	TGTGCCAGCAGCTTGGAGACTAGCGAATACAATGAGCAGTTCTTC
TRBD1	TRBJ2-5	TRBV27	NA	CASSLRDRGPETQYF	TGTGCCAGCAGTTTACGGGACAGGGGGCCAGAGACCCAGTACTTC
NA	TRBJ1-3	TRBV5-4	NA	CASSSPSSGNTIYF	TGTGCCAGCAGCTCACCGAGCTCTGGAAACACCATATATTTT
TRBD2	TRBJ2-2	TRBV14	NA	CASRRTSGRTGELFF	TGTGCCAGCAGGAGGACTAGCGGGAGGACCGGGGAGCTGTTTTTT
NA	TRBJ1-1	TRBV5-1	NA	CASRIDSANTEAFF	TGCGCCAGCAGGATTGACAGCGCGAACACTGAAGCTTTCTTT
TRBD1	TRBJ2-3	TRBV19	NA	CASSIDRGSQYF	TGTGCCAGTAGTATTGACAGGGGATCTCAGTATTTT
TRBD2	TRBJ2-1	TRBV11-2	NA	CASSLLAGGRLDEQFF	TGTGCCAGCAGCTTATTAGCGGGAGGGAGGCTAGATGAGCAGTTCTTC
TRBD1	TRBJ1-1	TRBV18	few	CASSPRTGTNTEAFF	TGTGCCAGCTCACCACGGACAGGGACTAACACTGAAGCTTTCTTT
TRBD1	TRBJ2-7	TRBV7-7	NA	CASSLGQGDEQYF	TGTGCTAGCAGCCTCGGACAGGGGGACGAGCAGTACTTC